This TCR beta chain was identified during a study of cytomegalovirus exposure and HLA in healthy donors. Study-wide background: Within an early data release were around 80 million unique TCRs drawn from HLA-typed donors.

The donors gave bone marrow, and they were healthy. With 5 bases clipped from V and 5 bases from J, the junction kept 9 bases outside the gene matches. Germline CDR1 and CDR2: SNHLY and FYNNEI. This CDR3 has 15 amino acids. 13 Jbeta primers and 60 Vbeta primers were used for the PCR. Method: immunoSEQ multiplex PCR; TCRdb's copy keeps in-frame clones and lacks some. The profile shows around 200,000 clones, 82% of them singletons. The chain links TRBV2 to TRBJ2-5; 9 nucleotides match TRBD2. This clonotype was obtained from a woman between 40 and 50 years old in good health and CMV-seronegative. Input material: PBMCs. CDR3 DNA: TGTGCCAGCAGTATACAGGGACTAGCTAGGGAGACCCAGTACTTC. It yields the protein CASSIQGLARETQYF.